A selection of T cell receptor beta chains follows, all from one sample in a study of CDR3 diversity in severe acne. From the PCR reads, TCRdb called clonotypes with MiXCR, one entry per CDR3 protein. The sample includes around 83,000 distinct CDR3 sequences, around 54% of them seen just once. The sequenced material came from blood. These receptors were collected from a male donor with severe acne vulgaris. The CDR3 runs from the conserved cysteine through the conserved F or W. The D gene is left open where the match is weak. The size entry is marked missing in some rows and otherwise reads once, few, many or a size class.

NA	NA	TRBV29-1	TRBJ2-4	TGCAGCGTTGAATTGTTAATTGGCATTCAGTACTTC	CSVELLIGIQYF
NA	TRBD2	TRBV7-8	TRBJ2-7	TGTGCCAGCAGCTTAGTGGGCCTAGCGGGGGAGCCTAGGAACGAGCAGTACTTC	CASSLVGLAGEPRNEQYF
few	TRBD1	TRBV27	TRBJ1-6	TGTGCCAGCACCGACGCGGGGGACAGGGGCTCCTCCTATAATTCACCCCTCCACTTT	CASTDAGDRGSSYNSPLHF
NA	NA	TRBV11-3	TRBJ1-1	TGTGCCAGCAGCTTGTCCGGGAGCAACACTGAAGCTTTCTTT	CASSLSGSNTEAFF
NA	NA	TRBV7-2	TRBJ2-1	TGTGCCAGCAGCTTATTCAGGGGGGCGGCCTACAATGAGCAGTTCTTC	CASSLFRGAAYNEQFF
NA	NA	TRBV29-1	TRBJ2-5	TGCAGCGTTGATTGGCAGCCAAAAGAGACCCAGTACTTC	CSVDWQPKETQYF
NA	NA	TRBV6-5	TRBJ2-5	TGTGCCAGCAGCCCGGGCCGGCCCCAAGAGACCCAGTACTTC	CASSPGRPQETQYF
NA	TRBD1	TRBV7-9	TRBJ2-2	TGTGCCAGCAGCTTAGTGTGGACAGGGGGGAGGGAGCTGTTTTTT	CASSLVWTGGRELFF
NA	NA	TRBV2	TRBJ1-3	TGTGCCAGCAGTGCTGACAGAACCTCTGGAAACACCATATATTTT	CASSADRTSGNTIYF
NA	NA	TRBV2	TRBJ1-1	TGTGCCAGCAAAGCCGGGACTGAAGCTTTCTTT	CASKAGTEAFF
NA	NA	TRBV4-1	TRBJ2-5	TGCGCCAGCAGCCAAGGAGGGGGAGGGCCGGAGACCCAGTACTTC	CASSQGGGGPETQYF
NA	TRBD1	TRBV6-1	TRBJ1-5	TGTGCCAGCCTCGGGACAGCTACCCACAATCAGCCCCAGCATTTT	CASLGTATHNQPQHF
NA	TRBD2	TRBV20-1	TRBJ2-7	TGCAGTGCACTCGGGACTAGCGGGAGGGCGGTCTACGAGCAGTACTTC	CSALGTSGRAVYEQYF
NA	NA	TRBV7-3	TRBJ2-7	TGTGCCAGCAGCTTTGTTCAGGGCGGCTACGAGCAGTACTTC	CASSFVQGGYEQYF
NA	TRBD2	TRBV7-2	TRBJ2-7	TGTGCCAGCAGCGTAAGGGGGACTAGCGGGATCTACGAGCAGTACTTC	CASSVRGTSGIYEQYF
large	TRBD2	TRBV28	TRBJ2-1	TGTGCCAGCCTAGACGGGGGGGCCTACAATGAGCAGTTCTTC	CASLDGGAYNEQFF
few	TRBD2	TRBV27	TRBJ2-7	TGTGCCAGCAGGGTAGCGGGACTCTCCTACGAGCAGTACTTC	CASRVAGLSYEQYF
once	NA	TRBV7-3	TRBJ2-6	TGTGCCAGCAGCTTAAGCGCGGGAGCAGGGGTCAACGTCCTGACTTTC	CASSLSAGAGVNVLTF
NA	NA	TRBV10-2	TRBJ1-2	TGCGCCAGCAGTGAGACTGTCGGCTATGGCTACACCTTC	CASSETVGYGYTF
NA	NA	TRBV4-3	TRBJ2-7	TGCGCCAGCAGCCCCTTACAGGGAAACTACGAGCAGCACTTC	CASSPLQGNYEQHF
medium-sized	NA	TRBV24-1	TRBJ2-5	TGTGCCACCAGTGATTTAAACGTAAACCGAGAGACCCAGTACTTC	CATSDLNVNRETQYF
NA	NA	TRBV25-1	TRBJ2-2	TGTGCCAGCAGTGAATTTTTCCAATTGACGAACACCGGGGAGCTGTTTTTT	CASSEFFQLTNTGELFF
many	TRBD2	TRBV9	TRBJ2-3	TGTGCCAGCAGCCCCTGGCCCGTCGTTAGCGGGAGAACAGATACGCAGTATTTT	CASSPWPVVSGRTDTQYF
many	NA	TRBV12-5	TRBJ2-3	TGTGCTAGTGGTTTGTTGGACGGGACGCAGTATTTT	CASGLLDGTQYF
NA	NA	TRBV27	TRBJ2-6	TGTGCCAGCAGTTTATCGCCTGGGGCCAACGTCCTGACTTTC	CASSLSPGANVLTF
NA	TRBD2	TRBV7-2	TRBJ2-7	TGTGCCAGCAGCTTATCGGCTAGCGGGACATGCGAGCAGTACTTC	CASSLSASGTCEQYF
NA	TRBD2	TRBV7-3	TRBJ2-7	TGTGCCAGCAGCAGCGGGAGGGTTACCTACGAGCAGTACTTC	CASSSGRVTYEQYF
NA	TRBD2	TRBV20-1	TRBJ2-7	TGCAGTGCTAGCGGGAGGTACTACGAGCAGTACTTC	CSASGRYYEQYF
few	NA	TRBV2	TRBJ1-4	TGTGCCAGCAGTGAAGCAGGGGGAATCGGTGAAAAACTGTTTTTT	CASSEAGGIGEKLFF
NA	TRBD2	TRBV5-6	TRBJ2-7	TGTGCCAGCAGCCGTACTAGCGGTTTATCTTCCGAGCAGTACTTC	CASSRTSGLSSEQYF
NA	NA	TRBV27	TRBJ1-6	TGTGCCAGCAGTTTAATCGGGACCAAGGTGTTTTCACCCCTCCACTTT	CASSLIGTKVFSPLHF
few	NA	TRBV2	TRBJ1-5	TGTGCCAGCAGTTTGGGGGACCCGTGGGATCAGCCCCAGCATTTT	CASSLGDPWDQPQHF
NA	TRBD2	TRBV6-1	TRBJ2-7	TGTGCCAGCACTGGCGGGAGAAGGTACGAGCGGTACTTC	CASTGGRRYERYF
NA	TRBD2	TRBV20-1	TRBJ2-7	TGCAGTGCTAGAGAGCGGGGGGCCTACGAGCAGTACTTC	CSARERGAYEQYF
many	TRBD2	TRBV5-1	TRBJ2-7	TGCGCCAGCAGCTTACTAGCGGGACACGAGCAGTACTTC	CASSLLAGHEQYF
NA	TRBD1	TRBV20-1	TRBJ1-1	TGCAGTGCACCCGGGACAGGGGAAGTTTCCACTGAAGCTTTCTTT	CSAPGTGEVSTEAFF
NA	TRBD1	TRBV2	TRBJ1-5	TGTGCCAGCAGTGAAGCAGAGACAGGGGATCAGCCCCAGCATTTT	CASSEAETGDQPQHF
many	NA	TRBV27	TRBJ2-7	TGTGCCAGCAGTTTCTCCCCCAGGTCCAGCTCCTACGAGCAGTACTTC	CASSFSPRSSSYEQYF
NA	NA	TRBV6-5	TRBJ2-5	TGTGCCAGCAGTTCGTGGGGGACAGAGACCCAGTACTTC	CASSSWGTETQYF
many	NA	TRBV7-8	TRBJ1-4	TGTGCCAGCAGCCCAACGTACTGGACACAAGATAAACCAGAAAAACTGTTTTTT	CASSPTYWTQDKPEKLFF
few	NA	TRBV12-3/TRBV12-4	TRBJ1-2	TGTGCCAGCAGTCCCTACAGACTTTCTAACTATGGCTACACCTTC	CASSPYRLSNYGYTF
NA	TRBD2	TRBV20-1	TRBJ2-3	TGCAGTGCCCACGGACTAGCGGGAGGATCTAGCACAGATACGCAGTATTTT	CSAHGLAGGSSTDTQYF
NA	NA	TRBV15	TRBJ2-7	TGTGCCACCAGCTATGATCGGGGCTACGAGCAGTACTTC	CATSYDRGYEQYF
NA	NA	TRBV28	TRBJ2-3	TGTGCCAGCACTCCGGAGGGCACAGATACGCAGTATTTT	CASTPEGTDTQYF
few	TRBD1	TRBV7-9	TRBJ2-2	TGTGCCAGCAGCCATGACAGGGCCGGGGAGCTGTTTTTT	CASSHDRAGELFF
NA	NA	TRBV28	TRBJ2-7	TGTGCCAGCAGACCGAACCCGGGGAGGCGATACTCCTACGAGCAGTACTTC	CASRPNPGRRYSYEQYF